Following are 25 T cell receptor beta chains from one sample sequenced in a study of blood T cell repertoires in COVID-19. Here immunoSEQ multiplex PCR was the method, and the copy in TCRdb shows in-frame clones only, minus some. The table has hundreds of thousands of clones, roughly 89% seen once; the top ten hold 1.4%. The sample was peripheral blood. The receptors were gathered from a woman aged 25 to 45 with active or convalescent COVID-19.

This clone has only one observation. The gene calls are TRBV5-4 and TRBJ2-7; TRBD2 matches 7 bases. CDR1 and CDR2 from the germline V gene are SGHNT and YYREEE (reference sequence). V shed 4 bases, J shed 0 bases, and the junction held 7 bases outside the gene matches. This CDR3 spans 15 amino acids. For the CDR3, the DNA is TGTGCCAGCAGCCAGCGGGACTTAAGCTCCTACGAGCAGTACTTC. It codes for CASSQRDLSSYEQYF.

This chain joins TRBV6-4 and TRBJ2-2, with D possibly being TRBD1 (6 bases). Germline V CDR1 and CDR2: MRHNA, SNTAGT. The CDR3 is 15 amino acids. Trimming took 7 bases from V and 2 from J, leaving 14 bases between them. Written as DNA, the CDR3 is TGTGCCAGCAATATTAGGACAGCAAACACCGGGGAGCTGTTTTTT. Its protein product is CASNIRTANTGELFF.

This clone came up once. The chain recombines TRBV4-1 with TRBJ1-3, with 7 positions matching TRBD1. Germline CDR1 MGHRA, CDR2 YSYEKL. The CDR3 contains 16 residues. The V and J ends lost 1 base and 5 bases, in that order; junction bases with no gene match: 8. Here the CDR3 DNA reads TGCGCCAGCAGCCAAGGCACAGGGGAAAAGAGAAACACCATATATTTT. The encoded protein is CASSQGTGEKRNTIYF.

V usage is TRBV19 and J usage is TRBJ1-5; D is undetermined. The CDR3 length is 13 residues. V was clipped by 4 bases and J by 5 bases, with 9 bases between them. Germline V gene lookup returns CDR1 LNHDA and CDR2 SQIVND (reference sequence). The CDR3 nucleotides are TGTGCCAGTAGTACGGGGTCCTATCAGCCCCAGCATTTT. Translating it yields CASSTGSYQPQHF.

The rearrangement links TRBV2 to TRBJ1-2, with TRBD1 as a possible D gene (6 bases). The V end was cut by 4 bases, the J end by 3 bases, with 15 bases between. The CDR3 runs to 15 residues. Germline loops: CDR1 SNHLY, CDR2 FYNNEI. The CDR3 coding sequence is TGTGCCAGCAGTGTTGACGTACAGGGTTACTATGGCTACACCTTC. It specifies CASSVDVQGYYGYTF.

The rearrangement uses TRBV18 and TRBJ1-2, with a tentative D call TRBD1 (6 bases). The germline V and J ends were trimmed by 2 bases and 1 base, with 11 bases remaining between them. Germline V gives CDR1 KGHSH, CDR2 LQKENI. The CDR3 runs to 15 residues. CDR3 DNA: TGTGCCAGCTCACCAACATCAGGGGTTAACTATGGCTACACCTTC. The encoded protein is CASSPTSGVNYGYTF. Full variable domain (missing parts from reference TRBV18 and TRBJ1-2): NAGVMQNPRHLVRRRGQEARLRCSPMKGHSHVYWYRQLPEEGLKFMVYLQKENIIDESGMPKERFSAEFPKEGPSILRIQQVVRGDSAAYFCASSPTSGVNYGYTFGSGTRLTVV.

The J gene is TRBJ2-1, the V gene TRBV5-1, with D perhaps matching TRBD1 (6 bases). This CDR3 spans 15 amino acids. V lost 4 bases, J lost 3 bases, and 14 bases lay in between. The germline V gene encodes CDR1 SGHRS and CDR2 YFSETQ. CDR3 nucleotide sequence: TGCGCCAGCAGCCCGCCCAGGGGAAACTACAATGAGCAGTTCTTC. Amino acids: CASSPPRGNYNEQFF.

The chain has TRBV9 and TRBJ1-4; TRBD1 agrees at 7 bases. This CDR3 is 16 amino acids long. V gave up 3 bases and J gave up 8 bases; unmatched junction bases: 13. From germline, CDR1 is SGDLS and CDR2 YYNGEE. CDR3 DNA sequence: TGTGCCAGCAGCGGACTTACAGGGGCCGGTTCAGAAAAACTGTTTTTT. It is translated as CASSGLTGAGSEKLFF. Drawing the rest from reference TRBV9 and TRBJ1-4, the complete variable domain is DSGVTQTPKHLITATGQRVTLRCSPRSGDLSVYWYQQSLDQGLQFLIQYYNGEERAKGNILERFSAQQFPDLHSELNLSSLELGDSALYFCASSGLTGAGSEKLFFGSGTQLSVL.

V gene TRBV19 combines with J gene TRBJ2-1, with unresolved D. This CDR3 has 14 residues. CDR1 and CDR2 from the germline V gene are LNHDA and SQIVND (reference sequence). V lost 4 bases and J lost 0, with 7 bases in between. CDR3 coding DNA: TGTGCCAGTAGTACTCTGAGCTCCTACAATGAGCAGTTCTTC. It is translated as CASSTLSSYNEQFF.

The chain couples TRBV11-3 to TRBJ2-7; 12 nucleotides match TRBD2. The junction had 4 bases not matched to a gene; V was cut back by 5 bases and J by 2 bases. The CDR3 has 15 residues. In germline, CDR1 is SGHNT, CDR2 YENEEA. Written as DNA, the CDR3 is TGTGCCAGCAGCCGTGGACTAGCGGGACCCTACGAGCAGTACTTC. It is translated as CASSRGLAGPYEQYF. The complete variable domain, with remaining parts taken from reference TRBV11-3 and TRBJ2-7, reads EAGVVQSPRYKIIEKKQPVAFWCNPISGHNTLYWYLQNLGQGPELLIRYENEEAVDDSQLPKDRFSAERLKGVDSTLKIQPAELGDSAVYLCASSRGLAGPYEQYFGPGTRLTVT.

The V call is TRBV19, the J call TRBJ1-1; no firm D call. The CDR3 loop spans 14 amino acids. Trimming shortened V by 6 bases and J by 0 bases, and 11 bases separated the two germline ends. The germline V gene has CDR1 LNHDA and CDR2 SQIVND (reference sequence). The CDR3 coding sequence is TGTGCCAGTAGCGAGGGAGCCATGAACACTGAAGCTTTCTTT. Translated: CASSEGAMNTEAFF.

This clone showed up just a few times. V and J are TRBV6-4 and TRBJ2-1; 10 bases are shared with TRBD2. The germline V gene has CDR1 MRHNA and CDR2 SNTAGT. The trim removed 0 bases at V and 10 bases at J, leaving 6 bases unmatched. The CDR3 loop spans 15 amino acids. In DNA, the CDR3 is TGTGCCAGCAGTGACTCGACTAGCGGGCCTCAGGAGCAGTTCTTC. Translated: CASSDSTSGPQEQFF.

This chain joins TRBV6-6 and TRBJ1-5; D unresolved. Germline V gives CDR1 MNHNY, CDR2 SVGAGI (reference sequence). This CDR3 comprises 14 residues. Trimming left V 0 bases short and J 3 bases short, with 6 bases between. The CDR3 nucleotides are TGTGCCAGCAGTTACTCCGAGGTCAATCAGCCCCAGCATTTT. Amino acid sequence: CASSYSEVNQPQHF.

This chain uses TRBV6-6 with TRBJ1-6, with TRBD1 identical over 9 bases. This CDR3 has 14 amino acids. V trimming: 7 bases; J trimming: 7 bases; junction bases outside the gene matches: 5. Germline assignment: CDR1 MNHNY and CDR2 SVGAGI (reference sequence). DNA of the CDR3: TGTGCCAGCACTAAGGGACAGGGAAATTCACCCCTCCACTTT. The encoded protein is CASTKGQGNSPLHF.

This chain connects TRBV3-1 (or the pseudogene TRBV3-2) to TRBJ2-3; D gene unclear. V lost 5 bases and J lost 5, with 11 bases in between. This CDR3 contains 13 residues. The germline V gene has CDR1 LGHDT and CDR2 YNNKEL (reference sequence). For the CDR3, the DNA is TGTGCCAGCAGCTCCCGACTGGTAGATACGCAGTATTTT. Translating it yields CASSSRLVDTQYF.

This rearrangement joins TRBV2 to TRBJ2-7, with TRBD2 matching 11 bases. Germline CDR1 SNHLY, CDR2 FYNNEI. This CDR3 is built from 14 residues. The V segment lost 5 bases and the J segment 3 bases; nucleotides outside the gene matches: 3. In DNA, the CDR3 is TGTGCCAGCAGTCTAGCGGGAGGACTCTACGAGCAGTACTTC. Translation gives CASSLAGGLYEQYF.

This chain connects TRBV6-2 or TRBV6-3 to TRBJ2-3, with D uncertain. The length of the CDR3 is 15 residues. The ends were cut back, 5 bases at V and 4 bases at J, with 16 bases in the middle. CDR1 and CDR2 (germline): MNHEY, SVGEGT. The CDR3 DNA sequence: TGTGCCAGCAGTCCCGTAGTGTCCAGCGCAGATACGCAGTATTTT. Amino acids: CASSPVVSSADTQYF.

The J gene is TRBJ2-7, the V gene TRBV10-3; a possible D gene is TRBD2 (5 bases). CDR1 and CDR2 from the germline V gene are ENHRY and SYGVKD. This CDR3 has 13 amino acids. The V and J ends lost 6 bases and 0 bases respectively, with 9 bases between them. CDR3 amino acids: CAIRTGSSYEQYF. For the CDR3, the DNA is TGTGCCATCAGGACGGGGAGCTCCTACGAGCAGTACTTC.

This chain joins TRBV5-6 and TRBJ1-4; the D is unclear. The CDR3 extends over 12 amino acids. The germline V gene has CDR1 SGHDT and CDR2 YYEEEE. The V end was cut by 1 base, the J end by 7 bases, with 5 bases between. In DNA, the CDR3 is TGTGCCAGCAGCTTGACTCCTGAAAAACTGTTTTTT. This gives the protein CASSLTPEKLFF.

The rearrangement links TRBV20-1 to TRBJ1-1; no clear D. CDR1 and CDR2 from the germline V gene are DFQATT and SNEGSKA (reference sequence). Trimming took 7 bases from V and 1 from J, leaving 7 bases between them. The CDR3 length is 11 residues. The CDR3 DNA sequence: TGCAGTGTAGGGAGGAACACTGAAGCTTTCTTT. This gives the protein CSVGRNTEAFF.

The V call is TRBV5-1, the J call TRBJ2-5; D is ambiguous. The CDR3 has 12 amino acids. Trimming cost V 2 bases and J 3 bases, with 5 bases left between them. CDR1 and CDR2 from the germline V gene are SGHRS and YFSETQ. CDR3 DNA: TGCGCCAGCAGCTTTCAGGAAGAGACCCAGTACTTC. This encodes CASSFQEETQYF. Full variable domain (missing parts from reference TRBV5-1 and TRBJ2-5): KAGVTQTPRYLIKTRGQQVTLSCSPISGHRSVSWYQQTPGQGLQFLFEYFSETQRNKGNFPGRFSGRQFSNSRSEMNVSTLELGDSALYLCASSFQEETQYFGPGTRLLVL.

The chain has TRBV6-6 and TRBJ1-5; D uncertain. CDR1 is MNHNY and CDR2 is SVGAGI in the germline V gene (reference sequence). The CDR3 has 13 amino acids. V dropped 0 bases and J dropped 7 bases, with 7 bases sitting between them. The CDR3: CASSYSSAQPQHF. CDR3 DNA: TGTGCCAGCAGTTACTCGAGCGCGCAGCCCCAGCATTTT.

The CDR3 here is CASSNSGNTIYF. The CDR3 DNA reads as TGTGCCAGCAGTAACTCTGGAAACACCATATATTTT. The chain employs TRBV4-2 and TRBJ1-3, with D unclear. CDR1 is LGHNA, CDR2 YNFKEQ, per germline. Trimming stripped 6 bases from V and 0 bases from J, with 3 bases between. CDR3 length: 12 amino acids.

V and J are TRBV18 and TRBJ1-1; D gene unclear. The CDR3 is made up of 14 amino acids. The V end lost 3 bases, the J end lost 5 bases, and 13 bases lay between the germline ends. From germline, CDR1 is KGHSH and CDR2 LQKENI. CDR3 amino acids: CASSPPAGDTEAFF. The CDR3 DNA sequence: TGTGCCAGCTCACCCCCAGCCGGGGATACTGAAGCTTTCTTT.

This clone was seen only once. This chain connects TRBV6-5 to TRBJ1-6; 10 bases align to TRBD1. Per the germline V gene, CDR1 is MNHEY and CDR2 is SVGAGI. The V segment lost 6 bases and the J segment 10 bases; nucleotides outside the gene matches: 9. The CDR3 is 15 amino acids. The CDR3 is CASRSDRGQESPLHF. CDR3 DNA sequence: TGTGCCAGCAGATCCGACAGGGGGCAGGAATCACCCCTCCACTTT.